This T cell receptor (delta chain) was documented in a study of gamma-delta T cells after stem cell transplantation. With CATT, TCRdb re-called clones from the RT-PCR reads. The sample lists around 1,800 delta-chain clones; around 3.9% were seen once. CDR1 is TSWWSYY, CDR2 QGS, per germline. The V end was cut by 3 bases, the J end by 0 bases, with 23 bases between. The CDR3 loop spans 19 amino acids. This clone turned up a few times. The protein TCRdb lists belongs to a much larger clone and differs from this DNA's translation at residue 10, which points to a read error; the protein shown is made from the DNA.

Material: gamma-delta T cells. This TCR derives from a human donor. It is not recorded whose cells these are; they may come from a transplant donor. J is TRDJ1 and V is TRDV1; possible D gene TRDD3, 6 bases. The chain's CDR3 is CALGDTPTGRPTYTDKLIF. The DNA of the CDR3 is TGTGCTCTTGGGGACACCCCGACTGGGAGGCCAACGTACACCGATAAACTCATCTTT.